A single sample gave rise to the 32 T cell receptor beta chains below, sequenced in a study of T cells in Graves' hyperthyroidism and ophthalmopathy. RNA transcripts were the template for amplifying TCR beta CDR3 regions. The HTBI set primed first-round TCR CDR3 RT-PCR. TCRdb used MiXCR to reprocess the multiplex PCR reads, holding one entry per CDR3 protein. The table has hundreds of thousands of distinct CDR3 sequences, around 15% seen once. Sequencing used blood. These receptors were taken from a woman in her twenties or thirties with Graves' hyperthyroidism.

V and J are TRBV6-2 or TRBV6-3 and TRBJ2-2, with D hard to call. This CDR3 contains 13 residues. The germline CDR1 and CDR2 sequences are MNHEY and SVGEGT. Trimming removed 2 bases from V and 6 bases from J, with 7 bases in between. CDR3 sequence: CASSYGVPGELFF. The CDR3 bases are TGTGCCAGCAGTTACGGGGTTCCCGGGGAGCTGTTTTTT.

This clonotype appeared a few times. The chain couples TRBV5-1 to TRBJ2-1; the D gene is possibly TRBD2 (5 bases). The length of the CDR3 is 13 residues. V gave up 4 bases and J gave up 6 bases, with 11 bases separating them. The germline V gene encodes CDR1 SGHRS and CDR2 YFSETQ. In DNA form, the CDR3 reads TGCGCCAGCAGCACCGGACGGGGCAATGAGCAGTTCTTC. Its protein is CASSTGRGNEQFF.

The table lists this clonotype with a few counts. CDR3 sequence: CASSRSGLESYEQYF. The CDR3 nucleotides are TGTGCCAGCTCACGATCGGGCCTGGAATCATACGAGCAGTACTTC. The chain joins TRBV18 to TRBJ2-7; D is unresolved. CDR1 KGHSH and CDR2 LQKENI come from the germline V gene. Between the trimmed V and J ends, which lost 4 bases and 4 bases, there was a span of 17 bases. The CDR3 spans 15 residues.

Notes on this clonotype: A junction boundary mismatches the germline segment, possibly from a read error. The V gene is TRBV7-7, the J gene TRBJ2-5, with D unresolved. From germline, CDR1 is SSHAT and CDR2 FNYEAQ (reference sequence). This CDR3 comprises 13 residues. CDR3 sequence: CASSPRPQETQYF. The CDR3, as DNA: TGTGCTAGCAGCCCCCGCCCCCAAGAGACCCAGTACTTC.

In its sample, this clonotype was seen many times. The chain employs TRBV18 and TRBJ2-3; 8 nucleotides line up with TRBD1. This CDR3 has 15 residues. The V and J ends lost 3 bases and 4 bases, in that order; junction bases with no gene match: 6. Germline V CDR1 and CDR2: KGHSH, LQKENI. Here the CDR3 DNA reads TGTGCCAGCTCACCTGTCGGGACAGGAGCAGATACGCAGTATTTT. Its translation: CASSPVGTGADTQYF.

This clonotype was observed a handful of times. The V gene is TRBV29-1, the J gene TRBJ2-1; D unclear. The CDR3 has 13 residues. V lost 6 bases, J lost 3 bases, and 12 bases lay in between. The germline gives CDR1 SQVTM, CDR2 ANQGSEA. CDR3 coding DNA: TGCAGCGTACTCCCCTCTTACTACAATGAGCAGTTCTTC. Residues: CSVLPSYYNEQFF.

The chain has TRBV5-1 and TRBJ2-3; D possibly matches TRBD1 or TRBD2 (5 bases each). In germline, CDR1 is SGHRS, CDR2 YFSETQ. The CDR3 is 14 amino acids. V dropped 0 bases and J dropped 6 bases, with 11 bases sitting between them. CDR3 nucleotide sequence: TGCGCCAGCAGCTTGGTAGGGACCACGGATACGCAGTATTTT. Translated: CASSLVGTTDTQYF.

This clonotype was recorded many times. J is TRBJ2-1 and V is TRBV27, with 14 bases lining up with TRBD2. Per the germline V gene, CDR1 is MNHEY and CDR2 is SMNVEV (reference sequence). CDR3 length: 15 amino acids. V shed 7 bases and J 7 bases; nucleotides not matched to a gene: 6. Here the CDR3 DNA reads TGTGCCAGCACAATCGGGACTAGCGGGAGAAATGAGCAGTTCTTC. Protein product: CASTIGTSGRNEQFF.

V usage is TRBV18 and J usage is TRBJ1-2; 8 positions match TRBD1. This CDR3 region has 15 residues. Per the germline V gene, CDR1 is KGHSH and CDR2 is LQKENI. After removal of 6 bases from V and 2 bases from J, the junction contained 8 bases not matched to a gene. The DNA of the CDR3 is TGTGCCAGCTCTCGGGGACAGGCCTCGAACTATGGCTACACCTTC. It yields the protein CASSRGQASNYGYTF.

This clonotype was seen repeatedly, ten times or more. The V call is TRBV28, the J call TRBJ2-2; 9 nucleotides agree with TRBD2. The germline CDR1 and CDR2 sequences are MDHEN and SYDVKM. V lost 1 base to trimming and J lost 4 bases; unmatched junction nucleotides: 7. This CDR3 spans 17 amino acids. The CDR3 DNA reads TGTGCCAGCAGTTTATCTGGCGGGAGGGTCCTCACCGGGGAGCTGTTTTTT. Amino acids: CASSLSGGRVLTGELFF.

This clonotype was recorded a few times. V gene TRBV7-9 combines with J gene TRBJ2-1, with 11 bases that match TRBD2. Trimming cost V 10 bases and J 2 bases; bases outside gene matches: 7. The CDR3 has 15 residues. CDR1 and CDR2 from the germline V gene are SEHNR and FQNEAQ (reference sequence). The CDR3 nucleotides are TGTGCCACACCCCCACTAGCGGGAGCCTACAATGAGCAGTTCTTC. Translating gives CATPPLAGAYNEQFF.

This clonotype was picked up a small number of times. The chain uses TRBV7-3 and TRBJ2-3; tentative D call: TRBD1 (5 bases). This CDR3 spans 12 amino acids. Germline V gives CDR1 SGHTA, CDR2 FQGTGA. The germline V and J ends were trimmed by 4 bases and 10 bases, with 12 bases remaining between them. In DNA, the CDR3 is TGTGCCAGCAGCTCCCCGCTAGGGGCGCAGTATTTT. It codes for CASSSPLGAQYF.

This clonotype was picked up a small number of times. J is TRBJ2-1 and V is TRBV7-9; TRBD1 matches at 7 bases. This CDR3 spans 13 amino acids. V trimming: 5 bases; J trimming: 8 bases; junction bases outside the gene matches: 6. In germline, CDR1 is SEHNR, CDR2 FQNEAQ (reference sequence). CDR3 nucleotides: TGTGCCAGCAGCCACACAGGGGCCGATGAGCAGTTCTTC. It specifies CASSHTGADEQFF.

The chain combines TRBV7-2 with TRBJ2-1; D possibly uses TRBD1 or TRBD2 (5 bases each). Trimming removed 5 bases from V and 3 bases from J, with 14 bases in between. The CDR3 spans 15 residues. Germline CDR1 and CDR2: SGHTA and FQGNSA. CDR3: CASSRGGSGYNEQFF. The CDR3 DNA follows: TGTGCCAGCAGCCGGGGCGGATCCGGCTACAATGAGCAGTTCTTC. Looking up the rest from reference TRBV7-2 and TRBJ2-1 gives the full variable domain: GAGVSQSPSNKVTEKGKDVELRCDPISGHTALYWYRQSLGQGLEFLIYFQGNSAPDKSGLPSDRFSAERTGGSVSTLTIQRTQQEDSAVYLCASSRGGSGYNEQFFGPGTRLTVL.

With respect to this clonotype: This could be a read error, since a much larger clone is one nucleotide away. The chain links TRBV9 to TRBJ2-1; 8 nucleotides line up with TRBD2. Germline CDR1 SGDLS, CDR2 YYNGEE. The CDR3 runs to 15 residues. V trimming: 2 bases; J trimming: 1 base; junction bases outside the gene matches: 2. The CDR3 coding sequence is TGTGCCAGCAGCGTTAGCGGGATATCCTACAATGAGCAGTTCTTC. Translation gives CASSVSGISYNEQFF. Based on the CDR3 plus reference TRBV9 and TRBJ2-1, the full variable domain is DSGVTQTPKHLITATGQRVTLRCSPRSGDLSVYWYQQSLDQGLQFLIQYYNGEERAKGNILERFSAQQFPDLHSELNLSSLELGDSALYFCASSVSGISYNEQFFGPGTRLTVL.

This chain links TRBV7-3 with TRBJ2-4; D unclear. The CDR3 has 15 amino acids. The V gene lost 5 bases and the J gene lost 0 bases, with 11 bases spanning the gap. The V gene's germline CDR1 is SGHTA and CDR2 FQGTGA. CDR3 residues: CASSPQTLAKNIQYF. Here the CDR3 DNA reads TGTGCCAGCAGCCCCCAAACTTTAGCCAAAAACATTCAGTACTTC.

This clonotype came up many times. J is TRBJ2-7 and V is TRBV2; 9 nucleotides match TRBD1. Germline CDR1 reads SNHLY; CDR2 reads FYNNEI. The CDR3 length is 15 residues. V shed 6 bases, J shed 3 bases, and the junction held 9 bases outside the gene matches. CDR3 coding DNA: TGTGCCAGCAGGGAGGGCCGGGGACAGGGCTACGAGCAGTACTTC. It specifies CASREGRGQGYEQYF.

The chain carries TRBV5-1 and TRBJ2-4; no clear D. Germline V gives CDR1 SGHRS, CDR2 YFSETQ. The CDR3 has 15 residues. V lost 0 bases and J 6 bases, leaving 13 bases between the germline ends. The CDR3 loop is CASSLGRPAINIQYF. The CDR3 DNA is TGCGCCAGCAGCTTGGGCAGGCCCGCTATAAACATTCAGTACTTC.

The CDR3 region is CASSFDRPESNQPQHF. CDR3 DNA sequence: TGTGCCAGCAGTTTTGATCGACCGGAAAGTAACCAGCCCCAGCATTTT. This chain links TRBV12-3 or TRBV12-4 with TRBJ1-5; no reliable D call. This CDR3 has 16 amino acids. Trimming removed 3 bases from V and 7 bases from J, with 19 bases in between.

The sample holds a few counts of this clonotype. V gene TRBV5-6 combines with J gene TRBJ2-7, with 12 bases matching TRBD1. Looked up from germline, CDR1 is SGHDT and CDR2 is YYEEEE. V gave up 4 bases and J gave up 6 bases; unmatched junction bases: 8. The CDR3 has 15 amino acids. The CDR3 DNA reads TGTGCCAGCAGCCGGACGGGACAGGGGGCGTCCGAGCAGTACTTC. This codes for CASSRTGQGASEQYF.

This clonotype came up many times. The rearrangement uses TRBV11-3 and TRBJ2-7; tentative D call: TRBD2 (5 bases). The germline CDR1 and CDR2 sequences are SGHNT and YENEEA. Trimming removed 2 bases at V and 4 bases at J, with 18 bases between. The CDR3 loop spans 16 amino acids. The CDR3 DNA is TGTGCCAGCAGCTTATCGGAGCCTAGCCGAACTTACGAGCAGTACTTC. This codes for CASSLSEPSRTYEQYF. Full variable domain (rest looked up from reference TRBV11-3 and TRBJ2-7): EAGVVQSPRYKIIEKKQPVAFWCNPISGHNTLYWYLQNLGQGPELLIRYENEEAVDDSQLPKDRFSAERLKGVDSTLKIQPAELGDSAVYLCASSLSEPSRTYEQYFGPGTRLTVT.

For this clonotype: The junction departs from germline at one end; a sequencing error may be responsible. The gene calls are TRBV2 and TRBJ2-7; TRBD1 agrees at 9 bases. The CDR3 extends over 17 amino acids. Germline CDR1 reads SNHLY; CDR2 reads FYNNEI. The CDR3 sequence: CASSQDGTPGQGDEQYF. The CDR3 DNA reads TGCGCCAGCAGCCAAGATGGTACACCGGGACAGGGCGACGAGCAGTATTTC.

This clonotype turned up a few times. CDR3 region: CASSPHRVENSPLHF. CDR3 DNA sequence: TGTGCCAGCAGTCCCCACAGGGTGGAGAATTCACCCCTCCACTTT. The rearrangement links TRBV6-1 to TRBJ1-6; TRBD1 might be the D (6 bases). The V end was cut by 5 bases, the J end by 7 bases, with 15 bases between. Germline V gene lookup returns CDR1 MNHNS and CDR2 SASEGT. CDR3 length: 15 residues.

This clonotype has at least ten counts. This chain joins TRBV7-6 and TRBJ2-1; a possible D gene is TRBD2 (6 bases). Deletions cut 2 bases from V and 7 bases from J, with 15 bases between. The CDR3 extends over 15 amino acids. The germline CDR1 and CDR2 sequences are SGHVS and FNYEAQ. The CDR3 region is CASSLRGTSGNEQFF. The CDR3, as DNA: TGTGCCAGCAGCTTAAGAGGAACCAGCGGGAATGAGCAGTTCTTC.

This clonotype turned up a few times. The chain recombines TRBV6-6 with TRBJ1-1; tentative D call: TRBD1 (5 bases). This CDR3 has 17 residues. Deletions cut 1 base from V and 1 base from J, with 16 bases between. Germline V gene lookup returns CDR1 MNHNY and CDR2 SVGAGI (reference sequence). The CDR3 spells CASSYLWSGTRNTEAFF. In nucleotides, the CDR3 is TGTGCCAGCAGTTACTTGTGGTCAGGGACTCGGAACACTGAAGCTTTCTTT.

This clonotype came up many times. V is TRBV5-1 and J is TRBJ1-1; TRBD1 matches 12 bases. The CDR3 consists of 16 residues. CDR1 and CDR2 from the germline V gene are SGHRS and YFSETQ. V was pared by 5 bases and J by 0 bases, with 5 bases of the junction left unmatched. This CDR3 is CASRPGQGAMNTEAFF. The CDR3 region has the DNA TGCGCCAGCAGACCGGGACAGGGGGCCATGAACACTGAAGCTTTCTTT.

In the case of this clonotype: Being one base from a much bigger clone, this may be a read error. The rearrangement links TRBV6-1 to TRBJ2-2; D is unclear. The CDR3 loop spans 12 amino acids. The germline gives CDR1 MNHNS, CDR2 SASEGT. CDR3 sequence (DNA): TGTGCCAGCAGTGAGAACCCCGGGGAGCTGTTTTTT. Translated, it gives CASSENPGELFF.

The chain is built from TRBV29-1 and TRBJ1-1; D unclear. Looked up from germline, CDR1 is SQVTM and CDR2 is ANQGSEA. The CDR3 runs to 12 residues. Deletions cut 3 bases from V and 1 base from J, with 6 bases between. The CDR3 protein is CSVDVGNTEAFF. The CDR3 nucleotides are TGCAGCGTTGATGTGGGGAACACTGAAGCTTTCTTT.

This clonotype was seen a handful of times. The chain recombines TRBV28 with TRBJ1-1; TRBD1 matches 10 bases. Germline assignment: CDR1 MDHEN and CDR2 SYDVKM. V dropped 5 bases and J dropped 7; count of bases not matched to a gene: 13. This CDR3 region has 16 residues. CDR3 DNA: TGTGCCAGCAGTGCCACCTATCCCGGGACAGGGGTTGAAGCTTTCTTT. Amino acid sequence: CASSATYPGTGVEAFF.

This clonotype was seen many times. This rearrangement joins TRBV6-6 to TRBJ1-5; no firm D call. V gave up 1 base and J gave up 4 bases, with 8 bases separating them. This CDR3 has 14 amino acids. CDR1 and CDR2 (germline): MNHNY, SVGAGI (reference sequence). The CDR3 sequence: CASSYFSVNQPQHF. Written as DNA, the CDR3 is TGTGCCAGCAGTTACTTTTCGGTGAATCAGCCCCAGCATTTT.

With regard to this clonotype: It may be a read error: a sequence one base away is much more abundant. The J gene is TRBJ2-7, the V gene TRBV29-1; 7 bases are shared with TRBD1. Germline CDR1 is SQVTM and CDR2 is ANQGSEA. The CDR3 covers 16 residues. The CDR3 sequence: CSVQKAGWDSSYEQNF. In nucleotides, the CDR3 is TGCAGCGTGCAGAAGGCCGGATGGGACAGCTCCTACGAGCAGAACTTC.

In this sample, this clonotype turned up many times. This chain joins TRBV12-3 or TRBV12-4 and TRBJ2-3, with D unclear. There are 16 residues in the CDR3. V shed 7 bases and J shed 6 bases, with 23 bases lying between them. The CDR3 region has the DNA TGTGCCAGCACCACTGCGGTTGGTAGCAATTGGGATACGCAGTATTTT. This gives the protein CASTTAVGSNWDTQYF.